The 26 T cell receptor beta chains reported below all come from one sample, sequenced in a study of regulatory T cells in long-lasting Graves disease. Described time point: persistent/refractory GD, antithyroid drugs over 5 years with positive TRAb. From RNA extracted from PBMCs, the TCR library was made. Relying on iRepertoire HTBI primers and Arm-PCR of CDR3 regions, the team built TCR beta libraries. TCRdb called the multiplex PCR reads again in MiXCR, with one record for every CDR3 protein. The repertoire includes fewer than 550,000 distinct CDR3 sequences, 20% to 25% of them detected once, and around 7% sits in the top ten. This material consisted of peripheral blood mononuclear cells (PBMCs), taken when the disease was refractory, from a patient treated with antithyroid drugs. The receptors derive from a female donor with Graves disease.

V usage is TRBV28 and J usage is TRBJ1-5, with D tentatively TRBD1 (5 bases). The ends were cut back, 4 bases at V and 9 bases at J, with 19 bases in the middle. The germline gives CDR1 MDHEN, CDR2 SYDVKM. The CDR3 is made up of 15 amino acids. The CDR3 DNA reads as TGTGCCAGCAGTTCAGGTCAAGGGGCGAGTCGGCCCCAGCATTTT. It codes for CASSSGQGASRPQHF.

This clonotype was detected many times. The J gene is TRBJ1-1, the V gene TRBV2; D gene uncertain. V lost 7 bases and J 3 bases, leaving 18 bases between the germline ends. The germline V gene encodes CDR1 SNHLY and CDR2 FYNNEI. CDR3 size: 15 residues. The CDR3 here is CASIRRMPLDTEAFF. The CDR3 bases are TGTGCCAGCATCCGCAGGATGCCCTTGGACACTGAAGCTTTCTTT. The full variable domain, completed using reference TRBV2 and TRBJ1-1, is EPEVTQTPSHQVTQMGQEVILRCVPISNHLYFYWYRQILGQKVEFLVSFYNNEISEKSEIFDDQFSVERPDGSNFTLKIRSTKLEDSAMYFCASIRRMPLDTEAFFGQGTRLTVV.

There are a few counts of this clonotype. This chain connects TRBV4-1 to TRBJ1-1; 7 bases are a match to TRBD1. The germline V gene has CDR1 MGHRA and CDR2 YSYEKL. Trimming at V came to 1 base and at J to 0 bases, leaving 2 bases not matched to a gene. The CDR3 length is 15 residues. The CDR3 DNA is TGCGCCAGCAGCCAAGGACAGGGCGTGAACACTGAAGCTTTCTTT. Its protein product is CASSQGQGVNTEAFF.

This clonotype was recorded at least ten times. J is TRBJ1-6 and V is TRBV28, with TRBD1 matching over 9 bases. V shed 4 bases and J 7 bases; nucleotides not matched to a gene: 2. CDR1 MDHEN and CDR2 SYDVKM come from the germline V gene. The CDR3 totals 14 residues. CDR3 residues: CASSWTGVNSPLHF. For the CDR3, the DNA is TGTGCCAGCAGTTGGACAGGGGTAAATTCACCCCTCCACTTT.

As for this clonotype: Since a far larger clone is one base different, this is likely a read error. This chain joins TRBV28 and TRBJ2-4, with D possibly being TRBD1 (7 bases). This CDR3 spans 15 amino acids. Germline V gene sequence: CDR1 MDHEN, CDR2 SYDVKM. V lost 4 bases to trimming and J lost 1 base, with 11 bases between them. For the CDR3, the DNA is TGTGCCAGCAGTTCGGAGGGGGCCGCCAAAAACATTCAGTACTTC. It is translated as CASSSEGAAKNIQYF.

In its sample, this clonotype was seen many times. The chain joins TRBV20-1 to TRBJ2-7, with D possibly TRBD2 on 6 matching bases. V lost 5 bases to trimming and J lost 4 bases, with 18 bases between them. CDR3 size: 14 residues. CDR1 is DFQATT and CDR2 is SNEGSKA in the germline V gene (reference sequence). CDR3 bases: TGCAGTGCTGGACCTCCGGGGAGCGGGTACGAGCAGTACTTC. It encodes CSAGPPGSGYEQYF.

CDR3 sequence: CASSRQRDEKLFF. DNA for the CDR3: TGTGCCAGCAGCAGGCAGCGGGATGAAAAACTGTTTTTT. The genes are TRBV25-1 and TRBJ1-4; no clear D. CDR1 MGHDK and CDR2 SYGVNS come from the germline V gene. Trimming pared 6 bases from V and 6 bases from J, leaving 11 bases between. The length of the CDR3 is 13 residues.

This clonotype was recorded at least ten times. The genes are TRBV11-2 and TRBJ2-5; no clear D gene. This CDR3 has 13 amino acids. With 3 bases removed from V and 0 bases from J, the gap between germline ends came to 5 bases. Germline assignment: CDR1 SGHAT and CDR2 FQNNGV. CDR3 nucleotide sequence: TGTGCCAGCAGCTTGCACTACCAAGAGACCCAGTACTTC. Its translation is CASSLHYQETQYF.

This clonotype was observed at least ten times. Mismatch with germline at one junction end may stem from a read error. The J gene is TRBJ2-7, the V gene TRBV7-8, with 8 positions matching TRBD1. The CDR3 covers 15 residues. CDR1 SGHVS and CDR2 FQNEAQ come from the germline V gene. The CDR3, as DNA: TGTGCCAGCAGCTTAGAGGGGACAGGAGACTACAAGCAGTACTTC. It encodes CASSLEGTGDYKQYF.

This chain joins TRBV15 and TRBJ1-2, with D perhaps TRBD1 (6 bases). Germline V gives CDR1 LNHNV, CDR2 YYDKDF (reference sequence). The length of the CDR3 is 16 residues. Trimming removed 0 bases from V and 4 bases from J, with 15 bases in between. The CDR3 region has the DNA TGTGCCACCAGCAGAGAAAGGGGGGGCAGGCCCTATGGCTACACCTTC. Translation gives CATSRERGGRPYGYTF.

This clonotype was counted at least ten times. The J gene is TRBJ1-1, the V gene TRBV3-1, with a weak D call TRBD1 (5 bases). Trimming removed 1 base from V and 6 bases from J, with 15 bases in between. The CDR3 sequence is 15 residues long. From germline, CDR1 is LGHDT and CDR2 YNNKEL (reference sequence). The CDR3, as DNA: TGTGCCAGCAGCCAAGTTAGGGCCGGGGGTGCTGAAGCTTTCTTT. Translated, it gives CASSQVRAGGAEAFF.

This clonotype was detected many times. The chain links TRBV28 to TRBJ2-3, with 8 positions matching TRBD2. This CDR3 region has 14 residues. Trimming at V came to 3 bases and at J to 4 bases, leaving 3 bases not matched to a gene. Germline V gene sequence: CDR1 MDHEN, CDR2 SYDVKM. The CDR3 sequence: CASSLRGEADTQYF. CDR3 in DNA: TGTGCCAGCAGTTTGCGGGGGGAGGCAGATACGCAGTATTTT.

The gene calls are TRBV11-1 and TRBJ2-2; 7 nucleotides agree with TRBD1. V shed 5 bases and J 4 bases; nucleotides not matched to a gene: 10. CDR3 length: 16 amino acids. CDR1 and CDR2 (germline): SGHAT, FQDESV (reference sequence). The CDR3 coding sequence is TGTGCCAGCAGCGTTTTCACAGGGGCCGCCACCGGGGAGCTGTTTTTT. Protein sequence: CASSVFTGAATGELFF.

This rearrangement joins TRBV10-3 to TRBJ2-1; 11 bases fit TRBD2. Looked up from germline, CDR1 is ENHRY and CDR2 is SYGVKD. V was pared by 6 bases and J by 7 bases, with 8 bases of the junction left unmatched. The CDR3 extends over 15 amino acids. As DNA, the CDR3 is TGTGCCATCAGCCAGACTAGCGGGGCGGGGAATGAGCAGTTCTTC. This gives the protein CAISQTSGAGNEQFF.

This chain uses TRBV10-3 with TRBJ1-3; 11 bases are shared with TRBD1. The V gene end was trimmed by 3 bases and the J gene end by 0 bases; junction bases not matched to a gene: 4. This CDR3 comprises 17 residues. Per the germline V gene, CDR1 is ENHRY and CDR2 is SYGVKD. The CDR3 DNA reads as TGTGCCATCAGTGAAAGGACAGGGGGCTCCTCTGGAAACACCATATATTTT. Encoded protein: CAISERTGGSSGNTIYF.

This clonotype was seen many times. For the CDR3, the DNA is TGTGCCACCAGCAGAGGAGATCAGCCCCAGCATTTT. This translates into CATSRGDQPQHF. J is TRBJ1-5 and V is TRBV15; D not resolved. Trimming cost V 1 base and J 5 bases, with 3 bases left between them. CDR3 length equals 12 residues. The germline V gene has CDR1 LNHNV and CDR2 YYDKDF (reference sequence).

This clonotype was seen many times. CDR3 in amino acids: CASSILAGGQYEQYF. In DNA, the CDR3 is TGTGCCAGCAGTATACTAGCGGGGGGTCAATACGAGCAGTACTTC. The chain links TRBV28 to TRBJ2-7, with 12 bases identical to TRBD2. V was clipped by 5 bases and J by 4 bases; unmatched bases: 6. The germline CDR1 and CDR2 sequences are MDHEN and SYDVKM. The CDR3 sequence is 15 residues long.

This clonotype was recorded a few times. V gene TRBV28 combines with J gene TRBJ2-3; D unresolved. V lost 2 bases and J 1 base, leaving 7 bases between the germline ends. CDR1 and CDR2 from the germline V gene are MDHEN and SYDVKM. The CDR3 is made up of 14 amino acids. The CDR3 DNA reads TGTGCCAGCAGTTTAGAAGGCGGCACAGATACGCAGTATTTT. This encodes CASSLEGGTDTQYF.

This clonotype was detected ten times or more. This sequence joins TRBV20-1 and TRBJ2-5; D uncertain. The V and J ends lost 3 bases and 4 bases respectively, with 9 bases between them. Germline-derived CDR1 and CDR2 are DFQATT and SNEGSKA (reference sequence). The CDR3 loop spans 12 amino acids. The DNA for the CDR3 is TGCAGTGCTAGGGGCTCAAGAGAGACCCAGTACTTC. It codes for CSARGSRETQYF.

This clonotype was detected a few times. A much larger clone lies one base from this, so it may be a read error. The chain couples TRBV28 to TRBJ1-4, with a weak D call TRBD1 (5 bases). The CDR3 runs to 14 residues. CDR1 and CDR2 (germline): MDHEN, SYDVKM. CDR3 protein: CANSPTGHNEKLFF. In DNA, the CDR3 is TGTGCCAACAGTCCCACAGGCCATAATGAAAAACTGTTTTTT. The whole variable domain, remainder taken from reference TRBV28 and TRBJ1-4, is DVKVTQSSRYLVKRTGEKVFLECVQDMDHENMFWYRQDPGLGLRLIYFSYDVKMKEKGDIPEGYSVSREKKERFSLILESASTNQTSMYLCANSPTGHNEKLFFGSGTQLSVL.

The V gene is TRBV29-1, the J gene TRBJ2-1, with 11 bases lining up with TRBD2. With 5 bases clipped from V and 4 bases from J, the junction kept 13 bases outside the gene matches. The CDR3 spans 17 residues. Looked up from germline, CDR1 is SQVTM and CDR2 is ANQGSEA. Here the CDR3 DNA reads TGCAGCGTTCGGGGTCACCCTAGCGGGAGGCTTTACAATGAGCAGTTCTTC. Its translation is CSVRGHPSGRLYNEQFF.

In this sample, this clonotype turned up a few times. The V and J genes are TRBV5-6 and TRBJ2-7; D is possibly TRBD1 or TRBD2 (5 bases each). Germline V lookup: CDR1 SGHDT, CDR2 YYEEEE. V was trimmed by 0 bases and J by 6 bases, leaving 13 bases between them. CDR3 length: 14 residues. The CDR3 sequence is CASSLDPTGREQYF. The CDR3 region has the DNA TGTGCCAGCAGCTTGGATCCGACGGGGCGCGAGCAGTACTTC.

The chain links TRBV19 to TRBJ2-3, with 9 bases aligning to TRBD2. Looked up from germline, CDR1 is LNHDA and CDR2 is SQIVND (reference sequence). Losses at the gene ends were 4 bases for V and 5 bases for J; bases not matched to a gene: 4. This CDR3 is built from 14 residues. The CDR3 sequence is CASSTGGGGDTQYF. The DNA for the CDR3 is TGTGCCAGTAGTACCGGCGGGGGGGGAGATACGCAGTATTTT.

This clonotype showed up many times. The gene calls are TRBV14 and TRBJ1-1; D gene uncertain. Germline V gives CDR1 SGHDN, CDR2 FVKESK. This CDR3 has 14 residues. Deletions cut 4 bases from V and 0 bases from J, with 9 bases between. The CDR3 sequence: CASSLLGLNTEAFF. The CDR3 coding sequence is TGTGCCAGCAGCCTCCTTGGGTTGAACACTGAAGCTTTCTTT.

The chain employs TRBV5-1 and TRBJ2-5; possibly TRBD2 for D (5 bases). The V gene lost 3 bases and the J gene lost 5 bases, with 5 bases spanning the gap. This CDR3 has 11 amino acids. CDR1 is SGHRS and CDR2 is YFSETQ in the germline V gene. The CDR3 sequence: CASSWRETQYF. DNA of the CDR3: TGCGCCAGCAGCTGGAGGGAGACCCAGTACTTC.

This clonotype was picked up a small number of times. The chain carries TRBV18 and TRBJ1-5; D gene uncertain. This CDR3 region has 12 residues. The V gene's germline CDR1 is KGHSH and CDR2 LQKENI. V was trimmed by 5 bases and J by 6 bases, leaving 8 bases between them. CDR3 sequence (DNA): TGTGCCAGCTCATCAACAACTCAGCCCCAGCATTTT. Protein sequence: CASSSTTQPQHF.